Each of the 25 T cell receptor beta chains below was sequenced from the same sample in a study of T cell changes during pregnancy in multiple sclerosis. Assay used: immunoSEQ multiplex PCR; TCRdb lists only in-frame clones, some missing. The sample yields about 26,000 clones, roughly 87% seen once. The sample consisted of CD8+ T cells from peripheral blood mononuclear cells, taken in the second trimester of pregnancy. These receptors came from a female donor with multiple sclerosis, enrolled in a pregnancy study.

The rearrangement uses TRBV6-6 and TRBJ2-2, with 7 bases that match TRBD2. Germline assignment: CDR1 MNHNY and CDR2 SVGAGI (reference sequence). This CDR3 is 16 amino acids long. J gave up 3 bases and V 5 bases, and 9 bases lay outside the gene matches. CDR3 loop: CASSPNWGGDTGELFF. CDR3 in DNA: TGTGCCAGCAGTCCCAATTGGGGGGGTGACACCGGGGAGCTGTTTTTT.

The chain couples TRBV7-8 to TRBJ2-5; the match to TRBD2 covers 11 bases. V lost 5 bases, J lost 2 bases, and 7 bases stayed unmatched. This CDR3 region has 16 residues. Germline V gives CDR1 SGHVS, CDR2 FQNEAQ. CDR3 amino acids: CASSARGTSGQETQYF. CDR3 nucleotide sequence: TGTGCCAGCAGCGCACGGGGGACTAGCGGTCAAGAGACCCAGTACTTC.

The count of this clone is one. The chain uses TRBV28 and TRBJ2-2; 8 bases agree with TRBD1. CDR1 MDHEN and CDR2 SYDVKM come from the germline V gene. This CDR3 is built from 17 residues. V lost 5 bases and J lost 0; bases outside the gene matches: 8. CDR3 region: CASSRRGQGSNTGELFF. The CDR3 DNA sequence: TGTGCCAGCAGTAGACGAGGACAGGGCTCGAACACCGGGGAGCTGTTTTTT.

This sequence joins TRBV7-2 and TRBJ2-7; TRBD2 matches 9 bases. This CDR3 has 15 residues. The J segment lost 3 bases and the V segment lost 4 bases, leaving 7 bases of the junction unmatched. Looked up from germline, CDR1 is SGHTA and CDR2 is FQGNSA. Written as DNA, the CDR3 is TGTGCCAGCAGCTCCGCGGGAGGGCCCCTCTACGAGCAGTACTTC. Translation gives CASSSAGGPLYEQYF.

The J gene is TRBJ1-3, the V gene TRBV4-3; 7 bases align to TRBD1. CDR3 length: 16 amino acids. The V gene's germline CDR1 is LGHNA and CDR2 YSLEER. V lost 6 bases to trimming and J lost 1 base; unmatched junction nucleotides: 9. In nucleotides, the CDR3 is TGCGCCAGCAGTCCCTCGACAGGGTATTCTGGAAACACCATATATTTT. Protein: CASSPSTGYSGNTIYF.

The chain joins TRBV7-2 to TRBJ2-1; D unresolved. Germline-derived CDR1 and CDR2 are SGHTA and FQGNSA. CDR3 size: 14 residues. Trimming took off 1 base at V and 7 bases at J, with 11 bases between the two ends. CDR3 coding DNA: TGTGCCAGCAGCTTAGAGCCTTCTTTGAATGAGCAGTTCTTC. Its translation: CASSLEPSLNEQFF.

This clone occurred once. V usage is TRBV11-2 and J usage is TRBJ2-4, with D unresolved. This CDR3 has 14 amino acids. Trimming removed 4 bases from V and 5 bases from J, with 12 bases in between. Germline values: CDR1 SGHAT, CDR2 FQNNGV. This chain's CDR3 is CASSSNSVQNIQYF. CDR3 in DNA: TGTGCCAGCAGCTCCAACAGTGTCCAAAACATTCAGTACTTC.

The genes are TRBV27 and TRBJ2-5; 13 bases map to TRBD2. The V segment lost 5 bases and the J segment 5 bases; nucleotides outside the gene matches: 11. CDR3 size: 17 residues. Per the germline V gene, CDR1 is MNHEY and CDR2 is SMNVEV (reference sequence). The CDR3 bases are TGTGCCAGCAGTCCAACAGGACTAGCGGGAGAAAAGGAGACCCAGTACTTC. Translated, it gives CASSPTGLAGEKETQYF.

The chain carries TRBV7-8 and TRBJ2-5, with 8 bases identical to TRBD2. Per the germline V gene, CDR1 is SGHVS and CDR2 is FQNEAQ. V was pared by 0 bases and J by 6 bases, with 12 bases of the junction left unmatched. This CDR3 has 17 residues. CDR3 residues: CASSLAPWREELKTQYF. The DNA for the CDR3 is TGTGCCAGCAGCTTAGCCCCCTGGCGGGAGGAGTTGAAGACCCAGTACTTC.

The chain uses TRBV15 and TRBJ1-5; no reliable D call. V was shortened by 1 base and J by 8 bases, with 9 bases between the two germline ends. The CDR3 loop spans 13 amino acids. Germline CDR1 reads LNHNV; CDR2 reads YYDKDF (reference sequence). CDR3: CATSRAPGEPQHF. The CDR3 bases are TGTGCCACCAGCAGAGCCCCGGGTGAGCCCCAGCATTTT.

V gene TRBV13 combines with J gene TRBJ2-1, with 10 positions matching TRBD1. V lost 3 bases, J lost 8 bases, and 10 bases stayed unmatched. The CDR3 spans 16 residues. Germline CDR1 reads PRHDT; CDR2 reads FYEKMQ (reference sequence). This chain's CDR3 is CASSFPDRGAFDEQFF. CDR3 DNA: TGTGCCAGCAGCTTCCCGGACAGGGGGGCTTTTGATGAGCAGTTCTTC.

In DNA, the CDR3 is TGTGCCAACCTCAACCCACAGGGTACCTACGAGCAGTACTTC. This gives the protein CANLNPQGTYEQYF. The chain has TRBV21-1 and TRBJ2-7; TRBD1 was called by the table and not checked on the DNA. TRBV21-1 is shown as a pseudogene. The CDR3 runs 14 residues.

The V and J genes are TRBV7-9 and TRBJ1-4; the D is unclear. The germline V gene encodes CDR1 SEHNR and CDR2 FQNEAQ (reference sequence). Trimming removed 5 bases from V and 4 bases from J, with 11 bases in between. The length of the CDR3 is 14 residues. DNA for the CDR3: TGTGCCAGCAGCCCAGCGGGGTTTAATGAAAAACTGTTTTTT. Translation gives CASSPAGFNEKLFF.

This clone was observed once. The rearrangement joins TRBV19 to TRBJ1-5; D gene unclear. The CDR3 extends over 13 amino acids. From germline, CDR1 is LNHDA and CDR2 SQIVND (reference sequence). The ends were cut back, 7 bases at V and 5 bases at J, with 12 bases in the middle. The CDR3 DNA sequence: TGTGCCAGTATCGGGAGGGCCCATCAGCCCCAGCATTTT. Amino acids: CASIGRAHQPQHF.

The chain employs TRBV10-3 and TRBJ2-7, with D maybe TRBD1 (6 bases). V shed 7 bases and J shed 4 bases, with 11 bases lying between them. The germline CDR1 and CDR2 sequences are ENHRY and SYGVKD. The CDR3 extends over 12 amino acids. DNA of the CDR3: TGTGCCATCAATGCACAGGGATACGAGCAGTACTTC. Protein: CAINAQGYEQYF.

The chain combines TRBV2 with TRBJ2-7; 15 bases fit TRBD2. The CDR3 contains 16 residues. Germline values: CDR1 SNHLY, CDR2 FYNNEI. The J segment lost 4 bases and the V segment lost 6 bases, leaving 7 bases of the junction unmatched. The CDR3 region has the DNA TGTGCCAGCAGACCCGGGACTAGCGGGAGGAGGTACGAGCAGTACTTC. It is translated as CASRPGTSGRRYEQYF. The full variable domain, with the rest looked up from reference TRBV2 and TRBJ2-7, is EPEVTQTPSHQVTQMGQEVILRCVPISNHLYFYWYRQILGQKVEFLVSFYNNEISEKSEIFDDQFSVERPDGSNFTLKIRSTKLEDSAMYFCASRPGTSGRRYEQYFGPGTRLTVT.

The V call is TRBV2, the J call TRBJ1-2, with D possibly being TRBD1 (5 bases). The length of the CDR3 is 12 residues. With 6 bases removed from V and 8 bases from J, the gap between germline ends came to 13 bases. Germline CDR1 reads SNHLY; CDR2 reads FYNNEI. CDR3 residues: CASRDTRQGYTF. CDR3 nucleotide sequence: TGTGCCAGCAGGGACACTCGGCAAGGCTACACCTTC.

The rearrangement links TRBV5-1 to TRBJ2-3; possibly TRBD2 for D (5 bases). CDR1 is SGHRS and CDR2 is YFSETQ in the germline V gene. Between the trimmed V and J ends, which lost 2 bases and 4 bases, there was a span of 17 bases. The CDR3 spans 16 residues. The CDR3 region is CASSFRAGRGADTQYF. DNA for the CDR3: TGCGCCAGCAGCTTTCGGGCGGGCCGTGGAGCAGATACGCAGTATTTT.

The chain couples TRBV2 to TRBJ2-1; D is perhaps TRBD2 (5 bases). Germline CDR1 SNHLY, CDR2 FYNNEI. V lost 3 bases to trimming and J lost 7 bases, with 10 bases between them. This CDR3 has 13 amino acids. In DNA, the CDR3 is TGTGCCAGCAGTGATCTAGCCGGAAATGAGCAGTTCTTC. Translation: CASSDLAGNEQFF.

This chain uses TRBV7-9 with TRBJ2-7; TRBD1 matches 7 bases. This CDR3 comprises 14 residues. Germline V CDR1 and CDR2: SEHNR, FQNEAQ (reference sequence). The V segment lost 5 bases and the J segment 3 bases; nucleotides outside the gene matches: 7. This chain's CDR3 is CASSPTGTHYEQYF. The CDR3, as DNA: TGTGCCAGCAGCCCGACAGGGACGCACTACGAGCAGTACTTC.

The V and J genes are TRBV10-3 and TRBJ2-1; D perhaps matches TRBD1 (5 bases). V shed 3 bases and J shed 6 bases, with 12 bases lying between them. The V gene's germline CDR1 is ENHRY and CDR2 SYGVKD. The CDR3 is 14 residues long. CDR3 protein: CAISDQGPRNEQFF. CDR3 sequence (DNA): TGTGCCATCAGTGACCAGGGCCCCCGCAATGAGCAGTTCTTC.

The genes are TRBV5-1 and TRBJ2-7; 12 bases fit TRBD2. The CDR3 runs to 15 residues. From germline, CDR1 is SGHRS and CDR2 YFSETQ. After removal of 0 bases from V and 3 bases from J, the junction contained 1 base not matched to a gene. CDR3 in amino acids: CASSLASGRVYEQYF. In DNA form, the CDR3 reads TGCGCCAGCAGCTTGGCTAGCGGGAGGGTCTACGAGCAGTACTTC.

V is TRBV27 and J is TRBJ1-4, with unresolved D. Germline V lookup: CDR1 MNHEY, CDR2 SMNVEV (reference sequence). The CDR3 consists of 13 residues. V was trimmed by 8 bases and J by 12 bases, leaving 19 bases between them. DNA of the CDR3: TGTGCCAGCCGTCTCTCAGAGGCAAGAGAACTGTTTTTT. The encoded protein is CASRLSEARELFF.

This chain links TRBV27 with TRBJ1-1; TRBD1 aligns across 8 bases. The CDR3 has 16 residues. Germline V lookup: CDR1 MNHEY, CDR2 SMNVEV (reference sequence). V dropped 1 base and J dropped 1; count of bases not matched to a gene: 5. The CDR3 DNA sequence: TGTGCCAGCAGTTTATACCGGACAGGGACGAACACTGAAGCTTTCTTT. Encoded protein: CASSLYRTGTNTEAFF.

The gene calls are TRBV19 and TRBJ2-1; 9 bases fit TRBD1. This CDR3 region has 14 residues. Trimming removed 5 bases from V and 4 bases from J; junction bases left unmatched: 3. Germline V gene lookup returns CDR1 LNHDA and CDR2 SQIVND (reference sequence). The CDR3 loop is CASSFGQGYNEQFF. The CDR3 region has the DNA TGTGCCAGTAGTTTTGGACAGGGGTACAATGAGCAGTTCTTC.